This T cell receptor beta chain derives from a study of T cell responses to AZD1222 COVID-19 vaccine. At the level of the study: The analysis combined second doses at about 4 or about 12 weeks.

The length of the CDR3 is 16 residues. V lost 0 bases to trimming and J lost 2 bases, with 12 bases between them. CDR1 SGDLS and CDR2 YYNGEE come from the germline V gene. Study outcomes and limitations: Possibly, clonal diversity was underestimated; donors were largely white British and included more females. Two AZD1222 doses significantly raised spike-specific TCR breadth and depth over controls. With dominance at 160-218 and 743-854, vaccine-associated CD4 TCRs spanned spike.

Comment on this clone: What it binds is not known.

The assay was immunoSEQ multiplex PCR, and TCRdb's table has in-frame clones only and misses some. This table holds some 130,000 clones, around 90% found once. The V gene is TRBV9, the J gene TRBJ1-5; D remains unclear. Sample: peripheral blood, taken on day 0 of AZD1222 vaccination. The sequence was obtained from an adult in good health. CDR3 sequence reads: CASSVDPGFGNQPQHF. In DNA, the CDR3 is TGTGCCAGCAGCGTAGATCCGGGCTTTGGCAATCAGCCCCAGCATTTT.